The clone carrying this T cell receptor (beta chain) was detected many times. Its antigen remains unidentified. This sample is part of a study of CD8+CD57+ T cells in acquired aplastic anemia. Overall study: DNA recovered from sorted CD4+ and CD8+ cells had a mean of approximately 3 ug.

The V end was cut by 3 bases, the J end by 2 bases, with 7 bases between. This CDR3 is built from 13 residues. Germline-derived CDR1 and CDR2 are LGHNA and YSLEER. It was genomic DNA that served as the template for profiling TCR beta VDJ and CDR3. TCRdb processed the reads anew with MiXCR; each CDR3 protein has one entry. Counted here are under 200,000 distinct CDR3 sequences, 40% to 60% occurring once; the ten biggest clones make up over 25%. Study results and caveats: No significant difference in CD8+ Simpson's diversity was found between patients and controls.

Patients selected for sequencing had displayed CD8+CD57+ cell expansion by flow cytometry. Sequenced: sorted CD4+, CD8+, or CD8+CD57+ T cells (not recorded which) from PBMCs. The chain recombines TRBV4-3 with TRBJ1-2; TRBD1 is a possible D gene (5 bases). This clonotype originated in a human donor with aplastic anemia. The CDR3 DNA reads TGCGCCAGCAGCCAGACAGTAAACTATGGCTACACCTTC. Its protein is CASSQTVNYGYTF.